This T cell receptor (beta chain) was sequenced during a study of cytomegalovirus exposure and HLA in healthy donors. This clone was seen more than once but under ten times. Its target is not known. The V and J ends lost 6 bases and 3 bases, in that order; junction bases with no gene match: 10. The CDR3 sequence is 15 residues long. Germline CDR1 reads MNHEY; CDR2 reads SVGAGI. Study-wide results and limits: Within a later analysis, the majority of CMV-associated TCR beta chains appeared HLA-restricted. From TCR beta sequences, most subjects' HLA-A and HLA-B alleles were reportedly predicted accurately. The authors listed 150 to 200 TCR beta chains as cytomegalovirus-associated. A later analysis showed TCR association rates differing by HLA locus, peaking at DRB1 and lowest at HLA-C.

The study ran its PCR with 60 Vbeta and 13 Jbeta primers. Repertoires were generated with immunoSEQ multiplex PCR, while TCRdb's copy carries only in-frame clones and drops some. The data contain 120,000 to 150,000 clones, around 80% of them seen just once; the ten biggest clones take up 2% to 2.5%. This sequence was found in a man aged 30-40 years in good health and CMV-seronegative. The V call is TRBV6-5, the J call TRBJ2-7; 8 bases map to TRBD1. The specimen sequenced was PBMCs. CDR3 in DNA: TGTGCCAGCAGGCTACAGGGGGGCCCAAACTACGAGCAGTACTTC. Its translation is CASRLQGGPNYEQYF.